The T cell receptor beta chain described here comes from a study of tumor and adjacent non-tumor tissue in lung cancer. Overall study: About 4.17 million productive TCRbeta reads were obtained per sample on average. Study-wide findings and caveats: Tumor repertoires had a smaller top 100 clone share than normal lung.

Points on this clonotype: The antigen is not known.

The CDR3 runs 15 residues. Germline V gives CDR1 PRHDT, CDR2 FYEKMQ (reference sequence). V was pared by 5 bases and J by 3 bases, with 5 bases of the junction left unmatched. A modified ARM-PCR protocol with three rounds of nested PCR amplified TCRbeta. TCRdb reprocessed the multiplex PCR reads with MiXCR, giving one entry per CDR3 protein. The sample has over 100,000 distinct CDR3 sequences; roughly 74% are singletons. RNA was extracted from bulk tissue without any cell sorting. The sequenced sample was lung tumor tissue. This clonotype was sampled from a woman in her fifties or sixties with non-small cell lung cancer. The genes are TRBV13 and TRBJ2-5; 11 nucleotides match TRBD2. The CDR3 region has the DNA TGTGCCAGCAGCCCTAGCGGGAGGCCGGAAGAGACCCAGTACTTC. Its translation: CASSPSGRPEETQYF.